Listed below are T cell receptor beta chains from one sample, sequenced in a study of T cell responses to AZD1222 COVID-19 vaccine. Produced via immunoSEQ multiplex PCR; TCRdb's table is partial and in-frame only. The data hold about 120,000 clones, with around 89% observed a single time. The specimen comprised peripheral blood, sampled on day 0 of AZD1222 vaccination. The receptors stem from an adult in good health. The CDR3 runs from the conserved cysteine through the conserved F or W. D genes are given only for firm matches. Expanded clones are given a class, and other clones once, few, many or no size at all.

>NA|TRBV19|TRBJ1-2|TRBD1
CASSTQTGAISGYTF
TGTGCCAGTAGTACCCAGACAGGGGCCATCTCTGGCTACACCTTC
>once|TRBV19|TRBJ1-1|TRBD1
CASSIPGQVAAFF
TGTGCCAGTAGTATACCGGGACAGGTTGCAGCTTTCTTT
>NA|TRBV24-1|TRBJ2-1|NA
CATSDPSRGSSYNEQFF
TGTGCCACCAGTGATCCGAGTAGGGGTAGCTCCTACAATGAGCAGTTCTTC
>NA|TRBV19|TRBJ1-6|TRBD1
CASSYIQQGSDRSPLHF
TGTGCCAGTAGCTACATCCAACAGGGGTCTGATAGGTCACCCCTCCACTTT
>NA|TRBV13|TRBJ1-6|TRBD1
CASSLRQGWGSPLHF
TGTGCCAGCAGCCTAAGACAGGGCTGGGGTTCACCCCTCCACTTT
>once|TRBV6-5|TRBJ2-2|NA
CASSYSMGGTGELFF
TGTGCCAGCAGTTACTCGATGGGAGGCACCGGGGAGCTGTTTTTT
>NA|TRBV7-2|TRBJ1-3|NA
CASTTDSGNTIYF
TGTGCCAGCACGACAGACTCTGGAAACACCATATATTTT
>NA|TRBV7-6|TRBJ1-5|NA
CASSLMQAIGVDQPQHF
TGTGCCAGCAGCTTAATGCAGGCCATCGGGGTGGATCAGCCCCAGCATTTT
>few|TRBV19|TRBJ1-1|TRBD1
CASSLRQGSEAFF
TGTGCCAGTAGTCTCCGACAGGGTTCTGAAGCTTTCTTT
>NA|TRBV27|TRBJ1-4|NA
CASRDVNEKLFF
TGTGCCAGCCGAGACGTTAATGAAAAACTGTTTTTT
>NA|TRBV11-1|TRBJ2-1|TRBD2
CATRGSGYNEQFF
TGTGCCACACGGGGTAGCGGGTACAATGAGCAGTTCTTC
>NA|TRBV7-3|TRBJ1-1|NA
CASSSFEGSTEAFF
TGTGCCAGCAGCTCTTTTGAGGGTAGCACTGAAGCTTTCTTT
>NA|TRBV4-3|TRBJ2-3|NA
CASSQGEVADTQYF
TGCGCCAGCAGCCAAGGGGAGGTCGCAGATACGCAGTATTTT
>NA|TRBV7-7|TRBJ2-7|NA
CASSSASTTKVRTETYEQYF
TGTGCCAGCAGCTCGGCCTCGACAACAAAAGTCCGGACAGAGACCTACGAGCAGTACTTC
>NA|TRBV29-1|TRBJ1-1|NA
CSVMGKGLNTEAFF
TGCAGCGTTATGGGGAAGGGGCTGAACACTGAAGCTTTCTTT
>NA|TRBV15|TRBJ1-4|NA
CATSREEAGQEKLFF
TGTGCCACCAGCAGAGAGGAGGCAGGGCAAGAAAAACTGTTTTTT
>NA|TRBV2|TRBJ1-1|TRBD1
CASRSDRDNTEAFF
TGTGCCAGCAGGTCCGACAGGGACAACACTGAAGCTTTCTTT